A selection of T cell receptor beta chains follows, all from one sample in a study of T cells in Graves' hyperthyroidism and ophthalmopathy. TCRdb re-derived calls from the multiplex PCR reads in MiXCR, one entry per CDR3 protein. Counted here are just under 750,000 distinct CDR3 sequences, approximately 40% occurring once; the ten biggest clones make up around 30%. Sample: blood. All receptors come from a woman aged 40 to 50 with Graves' hyperthyroidism. The CDR3 runs from the conserved cysteine through the conserved F or W. The D gene is left open where the match is weak. For some rows the clone size is stated as once, few or many, or as a class when expanded; others skip it.

>-|-|TRBV6-1|TRBJ2-5
TGTGCCAGCATGGCAGGGCGGTACCAAGGGACCCAGTACTTC
CASMAGRYQGTQYF
>TRBD1|-|TRBV5-1|TRBJ1-1
TGCGCCAGCAGCTTGGCAGGGGGCCAGACTGAAGCTTTCTTT
CASSLAGGQTEAFF
>-|-|TRBV5-6|TRBJ2-5
TGTGCCAGCAGCTTGGGGGAACTCAGCTCCTACGGGCAGTACTTC
CASSLGELSSYGQYF
>-|many|TRBV20-1|TRBJ2-7
TGCAGTGCTAGGAAACCCCCGGGGCCCAACGAGCAGTACTTC
CSARKPPGPNEQYF
>-|-|TRBV10-3|TRBJ1-1
TGTGCCATCAGTGAAAGTCAGGGGCGAGCTTTCTTT
CAISESQGRAFF
>-|-|TRBV4-3|TRBJ1-4
TGCGCCAGCAGCCAAGGCAGCACTGTCAGCGAAAAACTGTTTTTT
CASSQGSTVSEKLFF
>-|few|TRBV12-3/TRBV12-4|TRBJ2-2
TGTGCCAGCAAACTAGTCGGCGCCGGGGAGCTGTTTTTT
CASKLVGAGELFF
>-|-|TRBV4-3|TRBJ2-7
TGCGCCAGCAGCCAGGTGCGCTCCTACGAGCAGTACTTC
CASSQVRSYEQYF
>-|-|TRBV7-8|TRBJ2-5
TGTGCCAGCAGCTTAGCGGGACGGACCTGGGACCAGTACTTC
CASSLAGRTWDQYF
>-|-|TRBV6-6|TRBJ2-7
TGTGCCAGCAGTTACACGGACCCATACGAGCAGTACTTC
CASSYTDPYEQYF
>-|many|TRBV9|TRBJ2-7
TGTGCCAGCAGCGCGCAAGGGGGGTCCTACGAGCAGTACTTC
CASSAQGGSYEQYF
>-|-|TRBV2|TRBJ2-4
TGTGCCAGCAGTGATCAAGGGGACCCCAAAAACATTCAGTACTTC
CASSDQGDPKNIQYF
>-|-|TRBV10-3|TRBJ2-5
TGTGCCATCAGTGGACAGTACCAAGAGACCCAGTACTTC
CAISGQYQETQYF
>-|-|TRBV10-3|TRBJ2-6
TGTGCCATCAAAGGACAGGGGGCCAACGTCCTGACTTTC
CAIKGQGANVLTF
>-|many|TRBV10-2|TRBJ2-7
TGCGCCAGCAGTGAGTCGGGTGGGGGTGCGCAGTACTTC
CASSESGGGAQYF
>TRBD2|-|TRBV24-1|TRBJ2-2
TGTGCCACCAGTGATCGGAGCGGGAGACTGAACACCGGGGAGCTGTTTTTT
CATSDRSGRLNTGELFF
>TRBD1|many|TRBV7-9|TRBJ2-7
TGTGCCAGCAGCCGCACAGGGGTGGATTACGAGCAGTACTTC
CASSRTGVDYEQYF
>TRBD1|few|TRBV7-9|TRBJ1-2
TGCGCCAGCAGCCAAGATACAGGGGGCGCCTATGGCTACACCTTC
CASSQDTGGAYGYTF
>TRBD1|few|TRBV27|TRBJ1-5
TGTGCCAGCAGCCACAGGGGTCCTCAGCCCCAGCATTTT
CASSHRGPQPQHF
>TRBD2|few|TRBV6-6|TRBJ2-7
TGTGCCAGCAGTCCGCCCCATAGCGGGGGGGTCTACGAGCAGTACTTC
CASSPPHSGGVYEQYF
>-|few|TRBV7-9|TRBJ1-1
TGTGCCAGCAGCCTCCGGGACGTGAACACTGAAGCTTTCTTT
CASSLRDVNTEAFF
>TRBD1|-|TRBV20-1|TRBJ2-6
TGCAGTGCTAGTGTCCGGACAGGCTCTTCGTCTGGGGCCAACGTCCTGACTTTC
CSASVRTGSSSGANVLTF